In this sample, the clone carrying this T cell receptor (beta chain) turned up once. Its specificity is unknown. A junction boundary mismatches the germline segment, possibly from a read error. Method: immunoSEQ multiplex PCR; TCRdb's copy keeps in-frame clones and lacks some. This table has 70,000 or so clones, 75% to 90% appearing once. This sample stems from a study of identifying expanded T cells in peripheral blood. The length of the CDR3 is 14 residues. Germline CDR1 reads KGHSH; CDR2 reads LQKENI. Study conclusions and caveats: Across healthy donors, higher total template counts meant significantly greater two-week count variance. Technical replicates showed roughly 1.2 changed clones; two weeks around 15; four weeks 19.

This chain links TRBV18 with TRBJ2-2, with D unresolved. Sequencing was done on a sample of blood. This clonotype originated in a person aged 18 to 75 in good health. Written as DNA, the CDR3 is TGTGCCAGTTCACGTGCGGTAAACACCGGGGAGCTGTTTTTT. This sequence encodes CASSRAVNTGELFF.